The clone carrying this T cell receptor (beta chain) has a count of ten or more. This sample was taken from a study of CD8+CD57+ T cells in acquired aplastic anemia. The CDR3 has 17 residues. The V gene's germline CDR1 is MGHRA and CDR2 YSYEKL. V dropped 3 bases and J dropped 2 bases, with 17 bases sitting between them. Sequencing was done on patients that had shown CD8+CD57+ cell expansion by flow cytometry. TCR beta VDJ combinations and CDR3 sequences were profiled from genomic DNA. TCRdb re-called the reads through MiXCR, storing one row per CDR3 protein. Altogether hundreds of thousands of distinct CDR3 sequences are present, about 50% being singletons, with the ten largest covering around 1.3%.

The clonotype comes from a human donor with aplastic anemia. The sample was sorted CD4+, CD8+, or CD8+CD57+ T cells (not recorded which) from PBMCs. This chain uses TRBV4-1 with TRBJ1-5; unclear D gene. CDR3 loop: CASSHVDIVLRNQPQHF. The CDR3 region has the DNA TGCGCCAGCAGCCACGTTGACATCGTGCTCCGCAATCAGCCCCAGCATTTT.